The clone carrying this TCR beta chain was seen at least ten times. TCRdb recomputed calls from the 5' RACE reads with MiXCR, one row per CDR3 protein. The sample has 35,000 to 45,000 distinct CDR3 sequences, 9% to 15% seen once. V lost 4 bases and J 4 bases, leaving 9 bases between the germline ends. This CDR3 has 12 residues. CDR1 SQVTM and CDR2 ANQGSEA come from the germline V gene. The data were taken from a study of early T cells in non-severe SARS-CoV-2 infection. This TCR was recovered from an adult who was a healthcare worker with PCR-confirmed SARS-CoV-2 infection or an uninfected control (not recorded which). The rearrangement uses TRBV29-1 and TRBJ2-3; tentative D call: TRBD1 (5 bases). The sample comprised whole blood. CDR3 DNA sequence: TGCAGCGTTGGGGGCCTCGCAGATACGCAGTATTTT. Translated: CSVGGLADTQYF.